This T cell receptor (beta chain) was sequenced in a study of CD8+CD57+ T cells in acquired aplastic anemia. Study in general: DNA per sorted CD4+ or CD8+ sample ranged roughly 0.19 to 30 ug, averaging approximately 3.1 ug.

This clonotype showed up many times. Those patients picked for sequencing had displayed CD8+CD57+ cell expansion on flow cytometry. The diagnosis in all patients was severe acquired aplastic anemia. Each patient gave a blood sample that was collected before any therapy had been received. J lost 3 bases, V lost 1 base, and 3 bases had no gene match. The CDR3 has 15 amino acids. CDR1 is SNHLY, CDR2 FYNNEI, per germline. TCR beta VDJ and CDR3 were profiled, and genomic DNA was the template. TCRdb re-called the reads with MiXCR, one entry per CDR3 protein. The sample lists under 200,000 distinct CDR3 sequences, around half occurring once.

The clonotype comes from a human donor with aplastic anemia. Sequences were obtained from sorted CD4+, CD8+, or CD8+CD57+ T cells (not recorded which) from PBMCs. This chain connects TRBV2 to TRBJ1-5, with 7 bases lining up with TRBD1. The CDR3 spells CASSEGQGANQPQHF. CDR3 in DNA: TGTGCCAGCAGTGAAGGACAGGGAGCCAATCAGCCCCAGCATTTT.